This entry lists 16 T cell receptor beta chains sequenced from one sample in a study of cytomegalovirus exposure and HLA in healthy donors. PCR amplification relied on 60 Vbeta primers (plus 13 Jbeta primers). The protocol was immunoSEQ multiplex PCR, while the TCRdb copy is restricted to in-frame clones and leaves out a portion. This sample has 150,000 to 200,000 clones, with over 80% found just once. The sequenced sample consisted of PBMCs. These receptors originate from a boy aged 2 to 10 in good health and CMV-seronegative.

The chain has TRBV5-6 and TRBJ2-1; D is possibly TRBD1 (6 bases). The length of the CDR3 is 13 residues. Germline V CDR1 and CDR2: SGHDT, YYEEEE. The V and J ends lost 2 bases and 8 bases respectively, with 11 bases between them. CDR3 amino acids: CASSLTRGYEQFF. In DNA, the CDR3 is TGTGCCAGCAGCTTAACCAGGGGATATGAGCAGTTCTTC.

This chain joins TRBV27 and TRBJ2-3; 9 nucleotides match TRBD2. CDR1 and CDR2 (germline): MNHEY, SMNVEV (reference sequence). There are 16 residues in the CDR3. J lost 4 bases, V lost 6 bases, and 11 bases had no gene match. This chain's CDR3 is CASRKIAGVTADTQYF. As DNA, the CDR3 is TGTGCCAGCAGGAAGATAGCGGGAGTAACTGCAGATACGCAGTATTTT.

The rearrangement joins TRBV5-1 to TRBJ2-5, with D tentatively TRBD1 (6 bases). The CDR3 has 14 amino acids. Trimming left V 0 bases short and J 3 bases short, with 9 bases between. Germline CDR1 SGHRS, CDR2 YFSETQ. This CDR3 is CASSLGQAKETQYF. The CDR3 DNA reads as TGCGCCAGCAGCTTGGGACAGGCTAAAGAGACCCAGTACTTC.

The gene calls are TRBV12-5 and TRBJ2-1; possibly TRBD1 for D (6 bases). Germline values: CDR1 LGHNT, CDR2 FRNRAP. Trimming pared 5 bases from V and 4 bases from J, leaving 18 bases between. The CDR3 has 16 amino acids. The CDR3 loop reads CASGPGTGTLYNEQFF. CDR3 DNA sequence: TGTGCTAGTGGTCCCGGTACCGGGACACTTTACAATGAGCAGTTCTTC.

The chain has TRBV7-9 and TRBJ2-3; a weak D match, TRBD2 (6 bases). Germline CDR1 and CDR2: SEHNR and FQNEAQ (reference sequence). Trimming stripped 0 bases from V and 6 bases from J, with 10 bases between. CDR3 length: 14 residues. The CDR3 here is CASSLAGGFDTQYF. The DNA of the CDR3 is TGTGCCAGCAGCTTAGCGGGAGGATTCGATACGCAGTATTTT. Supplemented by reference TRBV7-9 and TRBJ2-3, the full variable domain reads DTGVSQNPRHKITKRGQNVTFRCDPISEHNRLYWYRQTLGQGPEFLTYFQNEAQLEKSRLLSDRFSAERPKGSFSTLEIQRTEQGDSAMYLCASSLAGGFDTQYFGPGTRLTVL.

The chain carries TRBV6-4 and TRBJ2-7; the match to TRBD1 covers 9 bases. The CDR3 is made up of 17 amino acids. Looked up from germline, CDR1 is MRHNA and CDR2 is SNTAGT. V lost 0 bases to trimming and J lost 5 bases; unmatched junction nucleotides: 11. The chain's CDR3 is CASSDSDRGSLGHEQYF. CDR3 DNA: TGTGCCAGCAGTGACTCCGACAGGGGGTCGTTGGGACACGAGCAGTACTTC.

In DNA form, the CDR3 reads TGCAGCGTTGCGCCAGGGGTTAATGAGCAGTTCTTC. Translated, it gives CSVAPGVNEQFF. The chain employs TRBV29-1 and TRBJ2-1; a weak D match, TRBD1 (6 bases). The CDR3 loop spans 12 amino acids. The germline CDR1 and CDR2 sequences are SQVTM and ANQGSEA. V was pared by 4 bases and J by 7 bases, with 11 bases between.

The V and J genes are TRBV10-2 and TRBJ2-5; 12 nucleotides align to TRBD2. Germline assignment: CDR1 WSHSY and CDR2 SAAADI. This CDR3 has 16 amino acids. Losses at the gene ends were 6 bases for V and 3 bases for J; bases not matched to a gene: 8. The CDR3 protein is CASSVRLAGEEETQYF. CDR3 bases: TGCGCCAGCAGCGTCCGACTAGCGGGGGAGGAAGAGACCCAGTACTTC.

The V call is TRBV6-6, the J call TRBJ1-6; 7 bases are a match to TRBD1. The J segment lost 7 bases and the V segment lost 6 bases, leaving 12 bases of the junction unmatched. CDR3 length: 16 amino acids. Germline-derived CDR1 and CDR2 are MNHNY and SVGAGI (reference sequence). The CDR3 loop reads CASSVPPQGGNSPLHF. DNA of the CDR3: TGTGCCAGCAGCGTACCCCCCCAGGGGGGAAATTCACCCCTCCACTTT.

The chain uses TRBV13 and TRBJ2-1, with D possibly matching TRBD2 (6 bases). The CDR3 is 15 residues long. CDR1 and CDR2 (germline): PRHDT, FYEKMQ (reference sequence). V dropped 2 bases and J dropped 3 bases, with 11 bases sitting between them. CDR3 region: CASSLKREYYNEQFF. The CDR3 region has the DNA TGTGCCAGCAGCTTAAAACGGGAGTACTACAATGAGCAGTTCTTC.

The CDR3 DNA sequence: TGTGCCAGCAGCGCAGAGAACACTGAAGCTTTCTTT. Its translation: CASSAENTEAFF. The chain couples TRBV7-9 to TRBJ1-1; no firm D call. V lost 5 bases and J lost 1, with 5 bases in between. This CDR3 comprises 12 residues. Germline assignment: CDR1 SEHNR and CDR2 FQNEAQ (reference sequence).

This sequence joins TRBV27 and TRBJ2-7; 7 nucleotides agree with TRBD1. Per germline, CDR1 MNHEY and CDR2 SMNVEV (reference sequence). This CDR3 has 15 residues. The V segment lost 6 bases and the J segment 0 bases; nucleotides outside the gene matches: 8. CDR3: CASRGGRGSSYEQYF. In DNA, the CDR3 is TGTGCCAGCAGAGGGGGCAGGGGCAGCTCCTACGAGCAGTACTTC.

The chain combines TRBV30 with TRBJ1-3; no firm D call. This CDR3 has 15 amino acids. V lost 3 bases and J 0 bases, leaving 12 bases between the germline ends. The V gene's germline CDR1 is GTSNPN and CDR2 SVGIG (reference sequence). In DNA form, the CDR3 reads TGTGCCTGGAGCGTCGGAGGGATCTCTGGAAACACCATATATTTT. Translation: CAWSVGGISGNTIYF. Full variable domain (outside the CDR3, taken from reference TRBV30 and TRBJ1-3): SQTIHQWPATLVQPVGSPLSLECTVEGTSNPNLYWYRQAAGRGLQLLFYSVGIGQISSEVPQNLSASRPQDRQFILSSKKLLLSDSGFYLCAWSVGGISGNTIYFGEGSWLTVV.

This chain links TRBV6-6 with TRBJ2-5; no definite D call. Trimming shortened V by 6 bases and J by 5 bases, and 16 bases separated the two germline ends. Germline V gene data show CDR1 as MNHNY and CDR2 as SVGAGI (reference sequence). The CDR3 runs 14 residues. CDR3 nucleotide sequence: TGTGCCAGCAGCTTCACGACCAGCGCCGAGACCCAGTACTTC. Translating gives CASSFTTSAETQYF.

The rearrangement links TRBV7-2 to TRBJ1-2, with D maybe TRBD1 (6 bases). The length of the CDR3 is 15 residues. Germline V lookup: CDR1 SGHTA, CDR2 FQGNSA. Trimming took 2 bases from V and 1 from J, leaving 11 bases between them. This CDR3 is CASSLQGTINYGYTF. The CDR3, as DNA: TGTGCCAGCAGCTTACAAGGGACAATTAACTATGGCTACACCTTC.

CDR3 residues: CAWTRTGNTDTQYF. The CDR3 DNA sequence: TGTGCCTGGACTCGGACAGGGAACACAGATACGCAGTATTTT. The chain combines TRBV30 with TRBJ2-3, with 8 bases that match TRBD1. Germline V CDR1 and CDR2: GTSNPN, SVGIG (reference sequence). V shed 4 bases, J shed 2 bases, and the junction held 5 bases outside the gene matches. The CDR3 consists of 14 residues.